The TCR beta chain described here comes from a study of blood T cell repertoires in COVID-19. Study in general: Sample material is recorded as cDNA or gDNA derived from T cells, B-cell-depleted T cells, or PBMCs.

Germline V gene data show CDR1 as KGHDR and CDR2 as SFDVKD. CDR3 length: 13 amino acids. Trimming took 4 bases from V and 5 from J, leaving 10 bases between them. Assay: immunoSEQ multiplex PCR; the TCRdb copy retains only in-frame clones and omits some. Here the sample spans over 150,000 clones, roughly 92% being singletons. The clonotype originates from a man in his thirties or forties with COVID-19, enrolled during active disease. This rearrangement joins TRBV24-1 to TRBJ1-2; D call uncertain. Sequenced sample: peripheral blood. CDR3 sequence (DNA): TGTGCCACCAGTGAATATGACGGGTATGGCTACACCTTC. Encoded protein: CATSEYDGYGYTF.